This TCR beta chain originates from a study of blood T cell repertoires in COVID-19. Study at large: Acute-phase and convalescent COVID-19 samples originated in the United States, Italy and Spain. PBMCs, B-cell-depleted T cells, or T cells provided the cDNA or gDNA that made up the material.

Assay: immunoSEQ multiplex PCR; the TCRdb copy retains only in-frame clones and omits some. Among hundreds of thousands of clones listed, 70% to 90% were seen once. The specimen sequenced was peripheral blood. This sequence originates from a man between 18 and 29 years old with active or convalescent COVID-19.

CDR3 DNA sequence: TGTGCCAGCAGCTTAGTAGAGGGGGCGAGCTATGGCTACACCTTC. Translation gives CASSLVEGASYGYTF. This sequence joins TRBV11-2 and TRBJ1-2, with 7 bases that match TRBD1. Trimming cost V 1 base and J 4 bases; bases outside gene matches: 6. The CDR3 is 15 amino acids. The V gene's germline CDR1 is SGHAT and CDR2 FQNNGV.